This T cell receptor (beta chain) is from a study of OX40 agonist ivuxolimab in advanced cancers. In the study overall: Three partial responders included one hepatocellular carcinoma patient and two cutaneous melanoma patients. Whole-study findings and limits: Researchers report that CD8+ T cells had, on average, more expanded clones than CD4+. Among some nonresponders, normalized T-cell clonal expansion was also low.

The germline V gene encodes CDR1 LNHDA and CDR2 SQIVND (reference sequence). The ends lost 7 bases at V and 8 bases at J; junction bases unmatched: 7. This CDR3 has 13 amino acids. Researchers took blood at baseline, on cycle 4 day 1, and on cycle 7 day 1. Using immunoSEQ multiplex PCR, the repertoire was profiled, and TCRdb retains in-frame clones only, with some absent. The sample shows approximately 120,000 clones, 85% to 95% of them seen only once. In regard to this clone: The target antigen is unknown.

This chain connects TRBV19 to TRBJ1-4; 7 bases are a match to TRBD1. This sequence was found in an adult with an advanced solid tumor such as melanoma, head and neck, liver or kidney cancer. The sequencing used CD4+ or CD8+ T cells sorted from blood, collected in a trial of the OX40 agonist ivuxolimab. CDR3 residues: CASKRGTVEKLFF. CDR3 bases: TGTGCCAGTAAAAGGGGGACAGTCGAAAAACTGTTTTTT.